The sample holds many counts of the clone carrying this T cell receptor beta chain. The CDR3 is 16 residues long. Trimming at V came to 3 bases and at J to 3 bases, leaving 8 bases not matched to a gene. Germline lookup yields CDR1 SNHLY and CDR2 FYNNEI. The assay was immunoSEQ multiplex PCR, and TCRdb's table has in-frame clones only and misses some. The data hold under 200,000 clones, with about 88% observed a single time. These data originate in a study of blood T cell repertoires in COVID-19. The origin of this receptor is a man aged 45-60 years who had recovered from COVID-19. The chain employs TRBV2 and TRBJ2-1; 7 bases map to TRBD2. The sequencing sample was made of peripheral blood. The DNA of the CDR3 is TGTGCCAGCAGTGAGGTCAGGCTAGCGGTCTACAATGAGCAGTTCTTC. Its protein is CASSEVRLAVYNEQFF.